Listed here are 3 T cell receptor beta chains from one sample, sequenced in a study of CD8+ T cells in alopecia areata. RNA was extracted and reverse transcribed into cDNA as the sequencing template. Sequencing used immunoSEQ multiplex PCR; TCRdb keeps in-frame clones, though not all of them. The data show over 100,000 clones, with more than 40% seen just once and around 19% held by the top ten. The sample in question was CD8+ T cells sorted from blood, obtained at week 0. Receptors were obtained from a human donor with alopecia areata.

CDR3 sequence reads: CASSDGLSPGYTF. For the CDR3, the DNA is TGTGCCAGCAGCGACGGACTGTCCCCTGGCTACACCTTC. The chain combines TRBV9 with TRBJ1-2, with no clear D. CDR3 length: 13 residues. Trimming removed 3 bases from V and 7 bases from J, with 13 bases in between. CDR1 and CDR2 from the germline V gene are SGDLS and YYNGEE.

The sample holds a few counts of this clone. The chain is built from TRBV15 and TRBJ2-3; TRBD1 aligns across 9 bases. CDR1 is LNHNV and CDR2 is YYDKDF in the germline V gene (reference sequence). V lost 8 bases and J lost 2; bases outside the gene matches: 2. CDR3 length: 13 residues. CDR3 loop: CATRDRDTDTQYF. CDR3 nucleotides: TGTGCCACCCGGGACAGGGACACAGATACGCAGTATTTT.

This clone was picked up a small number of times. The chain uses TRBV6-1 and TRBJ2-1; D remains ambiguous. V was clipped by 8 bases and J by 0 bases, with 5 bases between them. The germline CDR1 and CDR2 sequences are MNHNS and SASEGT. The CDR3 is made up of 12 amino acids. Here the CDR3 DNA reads TGTGCCAGCCCGAGCTCCTACAATGAGCAGTTCTTC. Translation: CASPSSYNEQFF.